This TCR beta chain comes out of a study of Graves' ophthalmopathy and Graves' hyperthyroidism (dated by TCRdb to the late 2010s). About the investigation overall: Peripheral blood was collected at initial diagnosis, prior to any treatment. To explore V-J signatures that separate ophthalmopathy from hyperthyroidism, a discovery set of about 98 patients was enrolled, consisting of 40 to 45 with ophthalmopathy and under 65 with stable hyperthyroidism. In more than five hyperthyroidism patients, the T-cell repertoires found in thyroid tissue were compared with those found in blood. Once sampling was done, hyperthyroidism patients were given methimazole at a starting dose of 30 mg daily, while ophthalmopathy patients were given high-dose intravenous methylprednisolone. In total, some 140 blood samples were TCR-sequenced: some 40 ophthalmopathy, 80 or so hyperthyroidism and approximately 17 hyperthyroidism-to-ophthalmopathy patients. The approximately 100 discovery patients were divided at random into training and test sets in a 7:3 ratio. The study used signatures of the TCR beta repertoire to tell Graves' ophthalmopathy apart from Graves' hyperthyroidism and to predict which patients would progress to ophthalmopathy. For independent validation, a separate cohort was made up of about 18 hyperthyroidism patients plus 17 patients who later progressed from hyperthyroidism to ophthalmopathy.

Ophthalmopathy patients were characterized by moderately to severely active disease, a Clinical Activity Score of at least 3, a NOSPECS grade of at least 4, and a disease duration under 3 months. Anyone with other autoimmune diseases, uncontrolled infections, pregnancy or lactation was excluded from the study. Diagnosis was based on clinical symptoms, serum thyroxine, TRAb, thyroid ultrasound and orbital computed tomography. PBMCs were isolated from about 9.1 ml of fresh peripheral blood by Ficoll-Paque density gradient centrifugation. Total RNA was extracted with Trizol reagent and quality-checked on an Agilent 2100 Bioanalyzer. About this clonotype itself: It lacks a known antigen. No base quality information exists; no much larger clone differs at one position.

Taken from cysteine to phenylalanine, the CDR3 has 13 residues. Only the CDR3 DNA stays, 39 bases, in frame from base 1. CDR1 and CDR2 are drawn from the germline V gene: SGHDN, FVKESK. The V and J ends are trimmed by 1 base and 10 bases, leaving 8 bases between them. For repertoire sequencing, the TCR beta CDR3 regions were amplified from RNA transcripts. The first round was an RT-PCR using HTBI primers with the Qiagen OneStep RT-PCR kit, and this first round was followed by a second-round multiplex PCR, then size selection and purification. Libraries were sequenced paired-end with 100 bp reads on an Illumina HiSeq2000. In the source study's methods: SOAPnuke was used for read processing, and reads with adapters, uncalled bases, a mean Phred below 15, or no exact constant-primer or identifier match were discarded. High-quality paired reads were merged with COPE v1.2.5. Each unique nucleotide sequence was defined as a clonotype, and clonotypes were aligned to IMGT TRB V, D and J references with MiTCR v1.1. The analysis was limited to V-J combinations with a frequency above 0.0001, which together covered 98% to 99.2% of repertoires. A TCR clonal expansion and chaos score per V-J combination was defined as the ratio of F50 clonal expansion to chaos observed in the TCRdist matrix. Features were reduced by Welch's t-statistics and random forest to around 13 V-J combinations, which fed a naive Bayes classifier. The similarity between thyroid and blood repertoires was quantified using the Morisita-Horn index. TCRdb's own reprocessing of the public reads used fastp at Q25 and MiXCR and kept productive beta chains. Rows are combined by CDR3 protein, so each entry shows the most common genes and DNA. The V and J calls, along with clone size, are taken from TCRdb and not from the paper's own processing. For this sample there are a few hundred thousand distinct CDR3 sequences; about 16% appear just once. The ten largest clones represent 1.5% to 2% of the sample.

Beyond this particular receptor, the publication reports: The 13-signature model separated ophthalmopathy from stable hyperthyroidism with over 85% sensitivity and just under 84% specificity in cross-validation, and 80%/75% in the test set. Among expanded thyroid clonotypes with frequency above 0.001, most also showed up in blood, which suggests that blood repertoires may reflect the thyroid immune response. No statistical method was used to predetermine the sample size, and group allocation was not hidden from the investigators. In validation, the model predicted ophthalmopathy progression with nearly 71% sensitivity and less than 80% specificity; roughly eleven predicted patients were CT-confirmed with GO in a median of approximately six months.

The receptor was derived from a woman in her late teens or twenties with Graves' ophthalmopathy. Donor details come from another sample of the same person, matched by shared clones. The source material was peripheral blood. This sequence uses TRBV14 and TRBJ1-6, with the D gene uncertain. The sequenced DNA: TGTGCCAGCAGCCAAGTCAGCGGATCACCCCTCCACTTT. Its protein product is CASSQVSGSPLHF. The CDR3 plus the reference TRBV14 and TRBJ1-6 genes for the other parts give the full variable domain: EAGVTQFPSHSVIEKGQTVTLRCDPISGHDNLYWYRRVMGKEIKFLLHFVKESKQDESGMPNNRFLAERTGGTYSTLKVQPAELEDSGVYFCASSQVSGSPLHFGNGTRLTVT.